This entry features one TCR beta chain sequence. The CDR3 extends over 16 amino acids. Germline V gives CDR1 MNHNS, CDR2 SASEGT. With 3 bases clipped from V and 3 bases from J, the junction kept 6 bases outside the gene matches. These data belong to a study of long-term antiretroviral therapy in people with HIV. The run of the v3.0 immunoSEQ assay was at survey level. TCRdb's table, derived via immunoSEQ multiplex PCR, lists solely in-frame clones and lacks some. The table includes 20,000 or so clones, approximately 80% detected once. The material was unsorted PBMCs, obtained at the start of antiretroviral therapy, before treatment. The sequence was obtained from a woman aged 18-29 years with HIV. V is TRBV6-1 and J is TRBJ2-5; 11 bases align to TRBD2. The CDR3 sequence: CASSDTLAGVKETQYF. The CDR3 DNA reads as TGTGCCAGCAGTGACACACTAGCGGGAGTGAAAGAGACCCAGTACTTC.